Listed here is a single T cell receptor (beta chain). These data belong to a study of blood T cell repertoires in COVID-19. Assay used: immunoSEQ multiplex PCR; TCRdb lists only in-frame clones, some missing. The data contain 65,000 to 95,000 clones, 70% to 80% of them seen just once; the ten biggest clones take up roughly 5.6%. Germline assignment: CDR1 SGHTA and CDR2 FQGNSA. V was pared by 5 bases and J by 3 bases, with 4 bases of the junction left unmatched. The CDR3 is 14 amino acids. The receptor's source is a man aged 45 to 65 with active or convalescent COVID-19. Sequenced sample: peripheral blood. This sequence joins TRBV7-2 and TRBJ2-7; 10 bases are a match to TRBD2. The CDR3 protein is CASSPSGGGYEQYF. DNA of the CDR3: TGTGCCAGCAGCCCAAGCGGGGGGGGCTACGAGCAGTACTTC.